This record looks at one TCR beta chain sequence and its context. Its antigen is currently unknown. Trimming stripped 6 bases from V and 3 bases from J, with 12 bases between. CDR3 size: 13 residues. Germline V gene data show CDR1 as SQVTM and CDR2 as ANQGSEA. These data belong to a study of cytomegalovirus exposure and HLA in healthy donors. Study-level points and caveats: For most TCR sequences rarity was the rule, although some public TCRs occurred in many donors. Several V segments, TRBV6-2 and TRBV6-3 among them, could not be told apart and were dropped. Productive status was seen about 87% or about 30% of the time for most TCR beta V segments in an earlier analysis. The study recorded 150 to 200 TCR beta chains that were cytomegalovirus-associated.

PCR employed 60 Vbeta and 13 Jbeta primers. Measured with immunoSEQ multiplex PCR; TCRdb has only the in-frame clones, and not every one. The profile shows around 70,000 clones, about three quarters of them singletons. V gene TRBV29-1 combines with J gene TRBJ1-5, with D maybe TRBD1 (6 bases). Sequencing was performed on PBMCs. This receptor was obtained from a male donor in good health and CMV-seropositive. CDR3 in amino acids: CSVRDNFNQPQHF. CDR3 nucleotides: TGCAGCGTACGGGACAATTTCAATCAGCCCCAGCATTTT.